The entry below describes one TCR beta chain. The antigen is not known. The data belong to a study of identical twins. TCRdb analysed the 5' RACE reads with MiXCR anew, one entry per CDR3 protein. The repertoire has 230,000 or so distinct CDR3 sequences, approximately 8.6% of them found once; the top ten carry over 2.5%. The study's findings and limits: Models predicted less out-of-frame TCR alpha sharing in monozygotic twins than was found.

Germline CDR1 is MNHNY and CDR2 is SVGAGI (reference sequence). The CDR3 runs 12 residues. Deletions cut 5 bases from V and 7 bases from J, with 9 bases between. These data are also associated with another study on yellow fever vaccine responses in identical twins.

The V and J genes are TRBV6-6 and TRBJ2-1; no clear D. The TCR was taken from a woman between 18 and 29 years old in good health. The sample taken for sequencing was CD8+ T cells sorted from blood. CDR3 sequence reads: CASSAVLNEQFF. DNA for the CDR3: TGTGCCAGCAGTGCGGTCTTGAATGAGCAGTTCTTC.